Shown below are 15 T cell receptor beta chains from a single sample sequenced in a study of T-cell reconstitution after alpha-beta-depleted transplantation in children. Researchers prepared the TCRbeta library using unique molecular identifiers, the study reports. From the PCR reads, TCRdb called clonotypes with MiXCR, one entry per CDR3 protein. The data hold a few hundred thousand distinct CDR3 sequences, with about 18% observed a single time. The input for sequencing was PBMCs from the stem cell graft donor, taken from the stem cell graft. Receptors originate from a human donor who donated a stem cell graft to a child with acute lymphoblastic leukemia.

The sample holds a few counts of this clonotype. CDR3 DNA sequence: TGTGCCAGCAGCACATCGGGGTCAGGGCGAGTTGAAAAACTGTTTTTT. It yields the protein CASSTSGSGRVEKLFF. The V call is TRBV5-5, the J call TRBJ1-4; D perhaps matches TRBD1 (5 bases). The V end lost 4 bases, the J end lost 7 bases, and 20 bases lay between the germline ends. The CDR3 spans 16 residues. From germline, CDR1 is SGHKS and CDR2 YYEKEE (reference sequence).

In its sample, this clonotype was seen a few times. The chain combines TRBV20-1 with TRBJ1-5, with D uncertain. The CDR3 consists of 14 residues. Looked up from germline, CDR1 is DFQATT and CDR2 is SNEGSKA (reference sequence). The V end was cut by 5 bases, the J end by 0 bases, with 11 bases between. The CDR3 DNA reads as TGCAGTGCTCCAAATATGAATAGCAATCAGCCCCAGCATTTT. Protein sequence: CSAPNMNSNQPQHF.

This clonotype was picked up a small number of times. The rearrangement links TRBV2 to TRBJ2-6; D ambiguous. Germline CDR1 is SNHLY and CDR2 is FYNNEI. This CDR3 comprises 18 residues. Between the trimmed V and J ends, which lost 3 bases and 3 bases, there was a span of 18 bases. The CDR3 nucleotides are TGTGCCAGCAGTGACGACATCACGGCAAGAAATGGGGCCAACGTCCTGACTTTC. Translating it yields CASSDDITARNGANVLTF.

V usage is TRBV29-1 and J usage is TRBJ2-2, with TRBD1 as a possible D gene (6 bases). V lost 7 bases to trimming and J lost 1 base, with 16 bases between them. The CDR3 loop spans 15 amino acids. Per the germline V gene, CDR1 is SQVTM and CDR2 is ANQGSEA. The DNA of the CDR3 is TGCAGCGCGAAACCGGACAGCCTGAACACCGGGGAGCTGTTTTTT. Its protein product is CSAKPDSLNTGELFF.

This clonotype has more than one count but fewer than ten. In DNA, the CDR3 is TGTGCCAGCAGTGGAGACAGGGGTACTAATGAAAAACTGTTTTTT. Amino acid sequence: CASSGDRGTNEKLFF. The rearrangement joins TRBV12-3 or TRBV12-4 to TRBJ1-4; 8 bases fit TRBD1. The V gene end was trimmed by 5 bases and the J gene end by 2 bases; junction bases not matched to a gene: 4. This CDR3 contains 15 residues.

The table lists this clonotype with a few counts. The chain uses TRBV20-1 and TRBJ2-5, with TRBD1 matching over 9 bases. The V and J ends lost 3 bases and 5 bases, in that order; junction bases with no gene match: 7. Per the germline V gene, CDR1 is DFQATT and CDR2 is SNEGSKA (reference sequence). The CDR3 has 14 residues. This chain's CDR3 is CSARTGTGMETQYF. The CDR3 nucleotides read TGCAGTGCTAGGACCGGGACAGGGATGGAGACCCAGTACTTC.

This clonotype was seen a few times. This chain joins TRBV7-9 and TRBJ2-7; 7 bases are a match to TRBD1. V shed 4 bases, J shed 4 bases, and the junction held 7 bases outside the gene matches. Looked up from germline, CDR1 is SEHNR and CDR2 is FQNEAQ (reference sequence). The CDR3 contains 14 residues. The CDR3 loop is CASSSGTEWYEQYF. DNA of the CDR3: TGTGCCAGCAGCTCAGGGACAGAATGGTACGAGCAGTACTTC.

V is TRBV6-5 and J is TRBJ2-4; 8 bases align to TRBD2. This CDR3 spans 12 amino acids. Looked up from germline, CDR1 is MNHEY and CDR2 is SVGAGI. V shed 5 bases and J 9 bases; nucleotides not matched to a gene: 3. In DNA form, the CDR3 reads TGTGCCAGCAGTCCCGGGACTAGCATTCAGTACTTC. Its translation is CASSPGTSIQYF.

This sequence joins TRBV5-1 and TRBJ2-1; D gene unclear. This CDR3 has 12 amino acids. Trimming took 6 bases from V and 4 from J, leaving 8 bases between them. Germline CDR1 and CDR2: SGHRS and YFSETQ. The DNA of the CDR3 is TGCGCCAGCACCGTTGATTACAATGAGCAGTTCTTC. Protein: CASTVDYNEQFF.

The V and J genes are TRBV15 and TRBJ1-2; maybe TRBD1 (5 bases). The V end lost 5 bases, the J end lost 2 bases, and 15 bases lay between the germline ends. Germline CDR1 reads LNHNV; CDR2 reads YYDKDF (reference sequence). The CDR3 contains 15 residues. The CDR3 reads CATSPPGLLNYGYTF. The CDR3 bases are TGTGCCACCAGCCCCCCGGGGCTCCTAAACTATGGCTACACCTTC.

This clonotype was found a few times. This chain connects TRBV12-3 or TRBV12-4 to TRBJ1-5; 8 positions match TRBD1. This CDR3 spans 14 amino acids. Losses at the gene ends were 8 bases for V and 2 bases for J; bases not matched to a gene: 5. This CDR3 is CASRSDRGNQPQHF. For the CDR3, the DNA is TGTGCCAGCCGCTCGGACAGGGGCAATCAGCCCCAGCATTTT.

The table lists this clonotype with a count of one. The chain is built from TRBV7-7 and TRBJ1-1; maybe TRBD1 (5 bases). Deletions cut 1 base from V and 7 bases from J, with 10 bases between. This CDR3 has 13 residues. Per the germline V gene, CDR1 is SSHAT and CDR2 is FNYEAQ (reference sequence). The CDR3 DNA reads TGTGCCAGCAGCTTAGTGCCAGGGAGTGAAGCTTTCTTT. Encoded protein: CASSLVPGSEAFF.

This clonotype was seen more than once but under ten times. The chain employs TRBV7-2 and TRBJ2-7, with a weak D call TRBD2 (6 bases). The V and J ends lost 2 bases and 2 bases respectively, with 10 bases between them. Germline CDR1 SGHTA, CDR2 FQGNSA. CDR3 length: 14 amino acids. The CDR3 DNA follows: TGTGCCAGCAGCTTACAGCGGGCCACCTACGAGCAGTACTTC. It encodes CASSLQRATYEQYF.

The chain employs TRBV12-3 or TRBV12-4 and TRBJ2-3, with D perhaps given as TRBD1 or TRBD2 (5 bases each). Trimming removed 7 bases from V and 0 bases from J, with 14 bases in between. The CDR3 is 15 residues long. CDR3 amino acids: CASTRVGGSTDTQYF. The CDR3 coding sequence is TGTGCCAGCACCCGCGTTGGGGGTAGCACAGATACGCAGTATTTT.

This clonotype was seen a few times. The V gene is TRBV10-3, the J gene TRBJ1-2; D possibly corresponds to TRBD1 (5 bases). V was cut by 1 base and J by 6 bases, with 9 bases left in between. The germline V gene has CDR1 ENHRY and CDR2 SYGVKD. The CDR3 extends over 13 amino acids. CDR3 DNA sequence: TGTGCCATCAGTGAGTTGCCAGGGAATGGCTACACCTTC. Protein sequence: CAISELPGNGYTF.